These 4 T cell receptor beta chains share one sample of origin, sequenced in a study of blood T cell repertoires in COVID-19. Only in-frame clones appear in the TCRdb table, and some are missing; sequencing was by immunoSEQ multiplex PCR. The profile shows 190,000 or so clones, roughly 89% of them singletons. Sequenced: peripheral blood. Receptors were obtained from a man in his fifties with acute or convalescent COVID-19.

The rearrangement uses TRBV29-1 and TRBJ1-5; the D gene is possibly TRBD1 (5 bases). CDR3 length: 15 amino acids. CDR1 is SQVTM, CDR2 ANQGSEA, per germline. V was trimmed by 4 bases and J by 0 bases, leaving 13 bases between them. CDR3 protein: CSVVSTGDSNQPQHF. The CDR3, as DNA: TGCAGCGTTGTTAGCACAGGAGATAGCAATCAGCCCCAGCATTTT.

V usage is TRBV23-1 and J usage is TRBJ1-5; TRBD1 matches 8 bases. TRBV23-1 is filed as an ORF, its function uncertain. Trimming at V came to 0 bases and at J to 6 bases, leaving 7 bases not matched to a gene. This CDR3 is built from 16 residues. CDR3 loop: CASSQSSQGAFQPQHF. CDR3 DNA sequence: TGCGCCAGCAGTCAATCGTCCCAGGGGGCATTTCAGCCCCAGCATTTT.

The CDR3, as DNA: TGTGCCAGCAGTGAATCCGGACAGGGGGCCGGGGAGCTGTTTTTT. It yields the protein CASSESGQGAGELFF. The chain recombines TRBV25-1 with TRBJ2-2; the match to TRBD1 covers 10 bases. The V gene's germline CDR1 is MGHDK and CDR2 SYGVNS. Trimming removed 1 base from V and 6 bases from J; junction bases left unmatched: 2. The CDR3 has 15 residues.

V is TRBV5-1 and J is TRBJ1-1; D is uncertain. Germline lookup yields CDR1 SGHRS and CDR2 YFSETQ. The V end lost 0 bases, the J end lost 5 bases, and 11 bases lay between the germline ends. The CDR3 covers 14 residues. CDR3 nucleotides: TGCGCCAGCAGCTTGGCCACAAGGGAGACTGAAGCTTTCTTT. As protein: CASSLATRETEAFF. Full variable domain (remainder filled in from reference TRBV5-1 and TRBJ1-1): KAGVTQTPRYLIKTRGQQVTLSCSPISGHRSVSWYQQTPGQGLQFLFEYFSETQRNKGNFPGRFSGRQFSNSRSEMNVSTLELGDSALYLCASSLATRETEAFFGQGTRLTVV.